This T cell receptor beta chain is drawn from a study of CD8+ T cells in alopecia areata (dated by TCRdb to 2017 to 2018). Regarding the complete study: The treated patients, all with moderate-to-severe alopecia areata, were enrolled in an open-label pilot trial of oral tofacitinib given at 5 to 10 mg twice daily. Tofacitinib was given for 6 to 18 months, followed by 6 months of follow-up off drug to assess delayed response and recurrence. TCRbeta CDR3 regions were amplified by immunoSEQ multiplex PCR using 35 Vbeta forward and 13 Jbeta reverse primers. To study T cell clonal expansion in alopecia areata, the researchers applied high-throughput TCRbeta sequencing to both the C3H/HeJ mouse model and human patients. Human TCRbeta sequencing covered scalp tissue and sorted CD4+ and CD8+ peripheral blood T cells from patchy and totalis/universalis alopecia areata patients and healthy controls. Biopsies were taken from tofacitinib-treated patients at baseline and at 4 and 24 weeks of treatment, and a later scalp biopsy was taken in several of the tofacitinib-treated patients. Clonality in the scalp was compared among normal scalp (n=4), patchy alopecia areata scalp (n=8), and alopecia totalis/universalis scalp (n=8). RNA came from the PAXgene miRNA kit for fixed scalp, the miRNeasy kit for PBMCs, and the RNeasy kit for mouse skin. The paper's findings and limits, for the study overall: Compared with normal scalp, lesional scalp had higher clonality and more expanded CD8+ clones, particularly in alopecia totalis/universalis, a pattern that suggests antigenic drive. Unlike mouse skin, where gammadelta T cells dominate, normal human skin contains resident alphabeta T cells that get sequenced too, which complicates analysis of the scalp TCR repertoire. TCR sequences shared between patients were less clear than in mice, possibly partly because of HLA diversity in the patient population.

Comments on this clone: Its target antigen remains unknown. No per-base quality is available; no much larger clone lies one base away.

A distance of 11 bases separates the germline ends of V and J, which lose 2 bases and 0 bases respectively. The CDR3 goes from the cysteine to the phenylalanine over 16 residues. The entry retains the CDR3 DNA only, 48 bases that are in frame from base 1. The germline V gene gives CDR1 as SGHDT and CDR2 as YYEEEE. Libraries came from the immunoSEQ multiplex PCR assay. RNA was extracted from all samples and reverse transcribed into cDNA, which served as template for TCR sequencing. SuperScript III was used for first-strand cDNA synthesis, primed with a 2:1 mix of oligo-dT and random hexamers. Amplification bias was assessed with a synthetic immune receptor repertoire, and residual bias was removed computationally. The paper's data handling went like this. After raw reads were preprocessed to remove errors, the CDR3 was defined following IMGT conventions as running from the conserved cysteine to phenylalanine. Clonality was calculated as 1 minus Shannon entropy normalized by log2 of the number of productive unique TCRs. Whether each scalp clone was CD4 or CD8 was inferred by checking scalp TCRbeta sequences against the CD4 and CD8 repertoires from sorted blood. This is the immuneACCESS table as TCRdb keeps it, with only in-frame sequences that have V and J called. A part of the clones is gone; compared with another copy, unresolved V genes explain less than half, and the rest is unexplained. Clone size and the V and J calls come from that table; the DNA yielded D and trimming. This sample has 140,000 to 150,000 clones in its table, and around 47% of those were observed once. The ten largest account for approximately 7% of the sample.

Lesional scalp punch biopsies and peripheral blood were obtained from alopecia areata patients. PBMCs were isolated by density centrifugation and stained for CD3, CD4 and CD8, and CD4+ and CD8+ T cells were sorted on a FACSAria. The rearranged segments are TRBV5-6 and TRBJ2-2; TRBD1 is a possible D gene, resting on 6 matching bases. Material for sequencing was CD4+ T cells sorted from blood. This sequence was found in a human donor with alopecia areata. At the DNA level, the sequence is TGTGCCAGCAGCTTACTCGACAGGTCGAACACCGGGGAGCTGTTTTTT. Its product reads: CASSLLDRSNTGELFF.